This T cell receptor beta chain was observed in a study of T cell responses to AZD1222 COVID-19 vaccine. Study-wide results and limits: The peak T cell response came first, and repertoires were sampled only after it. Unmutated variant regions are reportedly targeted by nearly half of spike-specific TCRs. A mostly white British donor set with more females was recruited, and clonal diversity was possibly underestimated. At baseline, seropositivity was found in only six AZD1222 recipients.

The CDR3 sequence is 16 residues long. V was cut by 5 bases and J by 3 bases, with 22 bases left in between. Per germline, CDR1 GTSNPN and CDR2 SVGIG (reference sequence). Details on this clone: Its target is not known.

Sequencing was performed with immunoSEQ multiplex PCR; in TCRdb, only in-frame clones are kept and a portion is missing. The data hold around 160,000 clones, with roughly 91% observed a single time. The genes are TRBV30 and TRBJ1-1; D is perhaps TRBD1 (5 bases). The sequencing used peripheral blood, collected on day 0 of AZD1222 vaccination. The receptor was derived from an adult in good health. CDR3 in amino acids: CAWGTRGGNGDTEAFF. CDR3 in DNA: TGTGCCTGGGGGACCCGGGGGGGAAACGGAGACACTGAAGCTTTCTTT.